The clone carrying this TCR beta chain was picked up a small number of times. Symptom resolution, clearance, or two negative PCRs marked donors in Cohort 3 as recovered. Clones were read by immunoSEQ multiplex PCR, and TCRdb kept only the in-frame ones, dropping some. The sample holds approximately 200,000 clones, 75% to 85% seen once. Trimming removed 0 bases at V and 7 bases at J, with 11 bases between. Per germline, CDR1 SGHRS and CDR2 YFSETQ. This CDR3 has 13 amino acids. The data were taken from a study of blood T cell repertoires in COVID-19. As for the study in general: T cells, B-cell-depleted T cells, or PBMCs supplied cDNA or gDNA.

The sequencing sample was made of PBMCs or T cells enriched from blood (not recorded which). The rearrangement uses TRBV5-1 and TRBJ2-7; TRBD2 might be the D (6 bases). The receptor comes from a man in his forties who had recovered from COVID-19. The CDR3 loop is CASSLELGTEQYF. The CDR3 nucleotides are TGCGCCAGCAGCTTGGAGCTGGGGACTGAGCAGTACTTC.